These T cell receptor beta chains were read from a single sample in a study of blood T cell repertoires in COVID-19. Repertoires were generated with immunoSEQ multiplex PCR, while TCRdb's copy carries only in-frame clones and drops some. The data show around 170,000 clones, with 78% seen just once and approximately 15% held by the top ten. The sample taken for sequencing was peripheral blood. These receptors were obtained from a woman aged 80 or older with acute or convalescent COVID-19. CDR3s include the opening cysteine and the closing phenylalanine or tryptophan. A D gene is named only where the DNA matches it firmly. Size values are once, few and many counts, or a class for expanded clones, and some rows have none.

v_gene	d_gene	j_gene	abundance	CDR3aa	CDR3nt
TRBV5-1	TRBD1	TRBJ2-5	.	CASSFSGQGAEETQYF	TGCGCCAGCAGCTTCTCGGGACAGGGGGCAGAAGAGACCCAGTACTTC
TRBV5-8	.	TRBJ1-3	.	CASRSGDFGNTIYF	TGTGCCAGCAGATCAGGGGATTTTGGAAACACCATATATTTT
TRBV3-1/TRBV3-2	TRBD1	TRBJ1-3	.	CASSHPGQAPGNTIYF	TGTGCCAGCAGCCACCCGGGACAGGCGCCTGGAAACACCATATATTTT
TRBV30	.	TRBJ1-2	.	CAWSVSGKNGYTF	TGTGCCTGGAGTGTTTCAGGGAAGAATGGCTACACCTTC
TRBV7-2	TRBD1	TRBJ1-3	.	CASSRDRVGNTIYF	TGTGCCAGCAGTAGAGACAGGGTTGGAAACACCATATATTTT
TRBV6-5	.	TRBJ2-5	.	CATRKGGHQETQYF	TGTGCCACCCGTAAAGGAGGGCACCAGGAGACCCAGTACTTC
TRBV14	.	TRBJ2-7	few	CASSPGLGIYEQYF	TGTGCCAGCAGCCCGGGACTGGGGATCTACGAGCAGTACTTC
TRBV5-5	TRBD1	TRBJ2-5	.	CASSPADRVRETQYF	TGTGCCAGCAGCCCGGCGGACAGGGTTAGGGAGACCCAGTACTTC
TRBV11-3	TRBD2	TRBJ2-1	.	CASSPQRLAGNEQFF	TGTGCCAGCAGCCCCCAGCGACTAGCGGGAAATGAGCAGTTCTTC
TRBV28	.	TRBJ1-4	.	CASSFVGASGEKLFF	TGTGCCAGCAGTTTTGTGGGTGCATCGGGTGAAAAACTGTTTTTT
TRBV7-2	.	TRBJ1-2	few	CGIQDSYGYTF	TGTGGTATCCAGGACAGCTATGGCTACACCTTC
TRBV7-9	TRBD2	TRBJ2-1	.	CASSLGGGTEYEQFF	TGTGCCAGCAGCTTAGGGGGGGGGACGGAGTACGAGCAGTTCTTC
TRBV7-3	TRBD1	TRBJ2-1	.	CASSPAGTGYNEQFF	TGTGCCAGCAGCCCCGCCGGGACAGGCTACAATGAGCAGTTCTTC
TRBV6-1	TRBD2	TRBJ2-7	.	CASSEAQFRKREPSYEQYF	TGTGCCAGCAGTGAAGCCCAGTTTAGGAAGCGGGAGCCATCCTACGAGCAGTACTTC
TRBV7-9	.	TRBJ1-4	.	CASSSWAQEKLFF	TGTGCCAGCAGCTCATGGGCGCAAGAAAAACTGTTTTTT
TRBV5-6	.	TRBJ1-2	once	CASSPFTALGYTF	TGTGCCAGCAGCCCTTTCACTGCCCTCGGCTACACCTTC
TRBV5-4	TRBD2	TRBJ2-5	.	CASSFGLAGGTQETQYF	TGTGCCAGCAGCTTTGGACTAGCGGGGGGTACACAAGAGACCCAGTACTTC
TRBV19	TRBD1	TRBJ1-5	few	CASSTRTGGTNQPQHF	TGTGCCAGTAGTACGAGGACAGGGGGGACCAATCAGCCCCAGCATTTT
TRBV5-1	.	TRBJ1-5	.	CASSLDSNQPQHF	TGCGCCAGCAGCTTGGACAGTAATCAGCCCCAGCATTTT
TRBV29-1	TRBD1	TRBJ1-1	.	CSVSGQGGRLTEAFF	TGCAGCGTCTCTGGACAGGGAGGACGGTTAACTGAAGCTTTCTTT
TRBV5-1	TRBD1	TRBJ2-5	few	CASSPNPTGVQETQYF	TGCGCCAGCAGCCCGAATCCGACAGGGGTTCAAGAGACCCAGTACTTC
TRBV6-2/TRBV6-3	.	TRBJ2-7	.	CASSYGLSYEQYF	TGTGCCAGCAGTTACGGGCTCTCCTACGAGCAGTACTTC
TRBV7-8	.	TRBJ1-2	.	CASSLRVNYGYTF	TGTGCCAGCAGCTTACGAGTTAACTATGGCTACACCTTC
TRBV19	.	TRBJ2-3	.	CAILTRWREDTQYF	TGTGCCATCCTAACTCGGTGGAGGGAAGATACGCAGTATTTT
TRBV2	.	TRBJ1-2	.	CASSEITLTYGYTF	TGTGCCAGCAGTGAAATAACCCTAACTTATGGCTACACCTTC
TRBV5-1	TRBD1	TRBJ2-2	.	CASSRGQASNTGELFF	TGCGCCAGCAGCAGGGGACAGGCCTCGAACACCGGGGAGCTGTTTTTT
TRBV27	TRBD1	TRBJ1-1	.	CASSRQGGTEAFF	TGTGCCAGCAGTAGACAGGGGGGAACTGAAGCTTTCTTT
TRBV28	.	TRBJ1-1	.	CASHGPGSREAFF	TGTGCCAGCCACGGTCCAGGGTCCCGTGAAGCTTTCTTT
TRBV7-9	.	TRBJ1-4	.	CASSLGGGAEKLFF	TGTGCCAGCAGCTTAGGAGGAGGGGCTGAAAAACTGTTTTTT
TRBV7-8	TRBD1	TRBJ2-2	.	CASSSPSYRGRNTGELFF	TGTGCCAGCAGCTCCCCGTCCTACAGGGGGCGGAACACCGGGGAGCTGTTTTTT
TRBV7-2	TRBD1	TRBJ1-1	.	CASGAGTGASEAFF	TGTGCCAGCGGTGCCGGGACAGGGGCTTCTGAAGCTTTCTTT